A single sample is the source of the 27 T cell receptor beta chains below, sequenced in a study of blood T cell repertoires in COVID-19. The repertoire was sequenced with immunoSEQ multiplex PCR; TCRdb's copy has only in-frame clones and lacks some. This table has 150,000 or so clones, about 80% appearing once. Sequencing input: PBMCs or T cells enriched from blood (not recorded which). These receptors were taken from a woman aged 45 to 65 who had recovered from COVID-19.

J is TRBJ2-3 and V is TRBV5-6; 9 bases map to TRBD1. The CDR3 has 12 residues. J lost 12 bases, V lost 4 bases, and 6 bases had no gene match. CDR1 is SGHDT and CDR2 is YYEEEE in the germline V gene. The CDR3 DNA is TGTGCCAGCAGCCCCGGACAGGGGAAACAGTATTTT. It is translated as CASSPGQGKQYF. The whole variable domain, remainder taken from reference TRBV5-6 and TRBJ2-3, is DAGVTQSPTHLIKTRGQQVTLRCSPKSGHDTVSWYQQALGQGPQFIFQYYEEEERQRGNFPDRFSGHQFPNYSSELNVNALLLGDSALYLCASSPGQGKQYFGPGTRLTVL.

This chain connects TRBV28 to TRBJ2-5; TRBD1 might be the D (6 bases). Germline CDR1 and CDR2: MDHEN and SYDVKM. This CDR3 spans 15 amino acids. Between the trimmed V and J ends, which lost 4 bases and 5 bases, there was a span of 17 bases. The CDR3 nucleotides read TGTGCCAGCAGTTCCCCAGGGGCAAGAAGGGAGACCCAGTACTTC. Translating it yields CASSSPGARRETQYF.

This clone has a single count. The rearrangement links TRBV5-1 to TRBJ2-2; TRBD1 matches at 12 bases. Germline CDR1 reads SGHRS; CDR2 reads YFSETQ. CDR3 size: 16 residues. The ends lost 6 bases at V and 7 bases at J; junction bases unmatched: 10. CDR3 DNA: TGCGCCAGCACCACGAGGGGACAGGGGGCTTTCGGGGAGCTGTTTTTT. This translates into CASTTRGQGAFGELFF.

The count of this clone is one. The rearrangement uses TRBV19 and TRBJ1-4, with D tentatively TRBD1 (6 bases). The CDR3 contains 16 residues. Trimming shortened V by 6 bases and J by 3 bases, and 17 bases separated the two germline ends. Per germline, CDR1 LNHDA and CDR2 SQIVND (reference sequence). The CDR3 protein is CASRLSTGPANEKLFF. In DNA form, the CDR3 reads TGTGCCAGTAGGCTATCTACAGGGCCGGCTAATGAAAAACTGTTTTTT.

The V gene is TRBV19, the J gene TRBJ2-7; 11 bases align to TRBD2. The germline gives CDR1 LNHDA, CDR2 SQIVND (reference sequence). The CDR3 has 17 residues. J was trimmed by 2 bases and V by 6 bases; bases with no gene match: 12. The CDR3 protein is CASSGRRTSGPTYEQYF. The CDR3 DNA reads as TGTGCCAGTAGCGGGCGGAGGACTAGCGGGCCCACCTACGAGCAGTACTTC.

V gene TRBV6-5 combines with J gene TRBJ1-6; D unclear. V was clipped by 7 bases and J by 6 bases, with 16 bases between them. The CDR3 runs 15 residues. Germline V gene sequence: CDR1 MNHEY, CDR2 SVGAGI. CDR3 DNA sequence: TGTGCCAGCACCTCCCCTCGCAGGTCTAATTCACCCCTCCACTTT. Its protein product is CASTSPRRSNSPLHF.

The V call is TRBV18, the J call TRBJ2-1; 8 bases match TRBD2. The CDR3 contains 15 residues. Per germline, CDR1 KGHSH and CDR2 LQKENI. V lost 0 bases to trimming and J lost 9 bases; unmatched junction nucleotides: 7. The CDR3 region has the DNA TGTGCCAGCTCACCACCGGCCGGGGGGGCTATTGAGCAGTTCTTC. As protein: CASSPPAGGAIEQFF.

The rearrangement links TRBV9 to TRBJ2-3; TRBD2 aligns across 7 bases. V was clipped by 4 bases and J by 5 bases; unmatched bases: 4. Germline CDR1 and CDR2: SGDLS and YYNGEE. This CDR3 has 13 amino acids. CDR3 nucleotides: TGTGCCAGCAGCTCATGGGGGGGAGATACGCAGTATTTT. This codes for CASSSWGGDTQYF.

V is TRBV11-3 and J is TRBJ1-6; D possibly corresponds to TRBD1 (6 bases). Germline V lookup: CDR1 SGHNT, CDR2 YENEEA. The CDR3 is made up of 15 amino acids. Deletions cut 0 bases from V and 7 bases from J, with 10 bases between. CDR3 sequence reads: CASSLDQGLNSPLHF. CDR3 in DNA: TGTGCCAGCAGCTTAGATCAGGGGTTAAATTCACCCCTCCACTTT.

CDR3 nucleotides: TGTGCCAGCTCACCCGGACAGGGAGAGTGGGGCTACACCTTC. Amino acid sequence: CASSPGQGEWGYTF. The chain is built from TRBV18 and TRBJ1-2; 8 bases match TRBD1. The CDR3 has 14 residues. CDR1 KGHSH and CDR2 LQKENI come from the germline V gene. Trimming at V came to 3 bases and at J to 8 bases, leaving 8 bases not matched to a gene.

The rearrangement uses TRBV27 and TRBJ2-5; TRBD2 matches 8 bases. Germline-derived CDR1 and CDR2 are MNHEY and SMNVEV (reference sequence). With V trimmed by 0 bases and J by 4 bases, 10 bases remained unmatched. The CDR3 spans 17 residues. For the CDR3, the DNA is TGTGCCAGCAGTTTATCGAATCTCCAGCGGGGGAGAGAGACCCAGTACTTC. Its translation: CASSLSNLQRGRETQYF.

The chain combines TRBV7-8 with TRBJ2-7, with D possibly being TRBD1 (8 bases). CDR1 is SGHVS, CDR2 FQNEAQ, per germline. With 4 bases removed from V and 2 bases from J, the gap between germline ends came to 15 bases. The CDR3 totals 15 residues. In DNA, the CDR3 is TGTGCCAGCAGCTCTGACAGGGGAGGGGCCTACGAGCAGTACTTC. This sequence encodes CASSSDRGGAYEQYF.

The chain carries TRBV28 and TRBJ2-1, with TRBD2 identical over 12 bases. The CDR3 loop spans 15 amino acids. Germline V CDR1 and CDR2: MDHEN, SYDVKM. V trimming: 6 bases; J trimming: 8 bases; junction bases outside the gene matches: 8. The chain's CDR3 is CASRQTSGRQDEQFF. In nucleotides, the CDR3 is TGTGCCAGCAGACAGACTAGCGGGAGACAAGATGAGCAGTTCTTC.

The chain combines TRBV3-1 (or the pseudogene TRBV3-2) with TRBJ1-4; D possibly corresponds to TRBD1 (6 bases). Germline V lookup: CDR1 LGHDT, CDR2 YNNKEL (reference sequence). Trimming cost V 3 bases and J 5 bases, with 13 bases left between them. There are 15 residues in the CDR3. The CDR3, as DNA: TGTGCCAGCAGCCAGGGGGGGGGCGCGAATGAAAAACTGTTTTTT. Encoded protein: CASSQGGGANEKLFF.

This clone has more than one count but fewer than ten. This rearrangement joins TRBV11-2 to TRBJ2-1, with a weak D call TRBD2 (6 bases). Germline V CDR1 and CDR2: SGHAT, FQNNGV. The CDR3 spans 15 residues. The V and J ends lost 8 bases and 5 bases respectively, with 19 bases between them. CDR3 protein: CASSAAAGTHNEQFF. Written as DNA, the CDR3 is TGTGCCAGCTCCGCCGCGGCGGGGACCCACAATGAGCAGTTCTTC.

The chain is built from TRBV6-5 and TRBJ2-5; D not resolved. The CDR3 covers 12 residues. CDR1 and CDR2 (germline): MNHEY, SVGAGI. Trimming took 6 bases from V and 2 from J, leaving 7 bases between them. CDR3 nucleotide sequence: TGTGCCAGCAGCTGGAGTCAAGAGACCCAGTACTTC. It encodes CASSWSQETQYF.

This clone appeared a few times. The chain joins TRBV30 to TRBJ1-2; D uncertain. Per the germline V gene, CDR1 is GTSNPN and CDR2 is SVGIG (reference sequence). Deletions cut 4 bases from V and 5 bases from J, with 14 bases between. The CDR3 covers 13 residues. Here the CDR3 DNA reads TGTGCCTGGACGAAGGAGTTTTCTTATGGCTACACCTTC. It encodes CAWTKEFSYGYTF. The full variable domain, completed using reference TRBV30 and TRBJ1-2, is SQTIHQWPATLVQPVGSPLSLECTVEGTSNPNLYWYRQAAGRGLQLLFYSVGIGQISSEVPQNLSASRPQDRQFILSSKKLLLSDSGFYLCAWTKEFSYGYTFGSGTRLTVV.

V is TRBV3-1 (or the pseudogene TRBV3-2) and J is TRBJ1-2; no firm D call. V was clipped by 0 bases and J by 4 bases, with 12 bases between them. This CDR3 has 15 amino acids. Germline V gene lookup returns CDR1 LGHDT and CDR2 YNNKEL (reference sequence). The DNA of the CDR3 is TGTGCCAGCAGCCAAGATGAGGGCAGTATCTATGGCTACACCTTC. This encodes CASSQDEGSIYGYTF.

The CDR3 DNA is TGTGCCAGCAGTGTGGTTGGAGGAGGGACCGGGGAGCTGTTTTTT. Encoded protein: CASSVVGGGTGELFF. This chain connects TRBV2 to TRBJ2-2; possible D gene TRBD2, 6 bases. V was shortened by 4 bases and J by 5 bases, with 14 bases between the two germline ends. The CDR3 runs 15 residues. Germline assignment: CDR1 SNHLY and CDR2 FYNNEI.

The chain is built from TRBV28 and TRBJ1-2; D might be TRBD1 (6 bases). Germline CDR1 reads MDHEN; CDR2 reads SYDVKM. V was cut by 4 bases and J by 4 bases, with 16 bases left in between. CDR3 length: 15 residues. CDR3 sequence reads: CASSSGMGAGYGYTF. In DNA form, the CDR3 reads TGTGCCAGCAGTTCTGGGATGGGGGCGGGCTATGGCTACACCTTC.

The table lists this clone with a few counts. The chain links TRBV2 to TRBJ2-1, with D maybe TRBD1 (6 bases). Trimming took off 4 bases at V and 8 bases at J, with 18 bases between the two ends. CDR3 length equals 15 residues. From germline, CDR1 is SNHLY and CDR2 FYNNEI. For the CDR3, the DNA is TGTGCCAGCAGTGGGGGGCAGGGTAGGGTCGATGAGCAGTTCTTC. The encoded protein is CASSGGQGRVDEQFF.

V is TRBV7-3 and J is TRBJ2-3, with D perhaps TRBD2 (5 bases). Trimming left V 3 bases short and J 4 bases short, with 8 bases between. Germline CDR1 reads SGHTA; CDR2 reads FQGTGA. CDR3 length: 13 amino acids. CDR3 in DNA: TGTGCCAGCAGCTTGGGGAGTGCAGATACGCAGTATTTT. It codes for CASSLGSADTQYF.

The chain couples TRBV9 to TRBJ2-6; 9 bases line up with TRBD1. The CDR3 length is 18 residues. CDR1 and CDR2 from the germline V gene are SGDLS and YYNGEE. The V gene end was trimmed by 4 bases and the J gene end by 4 bases; junction bases not matched to a gene: 12. CDR3 DNA: TGTGCCAGCAGCCCCCGAGGGGACAGGGCTGTGGGGGCCAACGTCCTGACTTTC. It translates to CASSPRGDRAVGANVLTF.

The chain combines TRBV7-9 with TRBJ2-5; 9 bases agree with TRBD1. Germline V gene sequence: CDR1 SEHNR, CDR2 FQNEAQ (reference sequence). CDR3 size: 15 residues. V trimming: 0 bases; J trimming: 2 bases; junction bases outside the gene matches: 1. CDR3 DNA sequence: TGTGCCAGCAGCTTAGCGGGACAGGGTCAAGAGACCCAGTACTTC. The encoded protein is CASSLAGQGQETQYF.

V gene TRBV7-9 combines with J gene TRBJ2-5; 10 bases match TRBD2. The trim removed 1 base at V and 2 bases at J, leaving 4 bases unmatched. The CDR3 has 16 residues. Germline CDR1 and CDR2: SEHNR and FQNEAQ (reference sequence). CDR3 nucleotide sequence: TGTGCCAGCAGCTTAGGTATAGCGGGAGGTCAAGAGACCCAGTACTTC. As protein: CASSLGIAGGQETQYF.

The V and J genes are TRBV7-6 and TRBJ2-7; 7 bases match TRBD2. The CDR3 sequence is 14 residues long. CDR1 is SGHVS, CDR2 FNYEAQ, per germline. With 4 bases clipped from V and 5 bases from J, the junction kept 8 bases outside the gene matches. CDR3 sequence: CASSSRVREDEQYF. The CDR3 coding sequence is TGTGCCAGCAGCTCCCGGGTCCGGGAGGACGAGCAGTACTTC.

V is TRBV4-2 and J is TRBJ1-2; D is perhaps TRBD1 (6 bases). This CDR3 spans 15 amino acids. Germline V CDR1 and CDR2: LGHNA, YNFKEQ. Deletions cut 1 base from V and 8 bases from J, with 17 bases between. The CDR3 is CASSQVNRDKEGYTF. DNA of the CDR3: TGTGCCAGCAGCCAAGTGAACAGGGATAAAGAAGGCTACACCTTC.